Listed here are 16 T cell receptor beta chains from one sample, sequenced in a study of CDR3 diversity in severe acne (dated by TCRdb to about 2019). Library prep was done by PCR. The sequencing machine was an Illumina HiSeq 2000. TCRdb trimmed the raw reads at Q25, called clones with MiXCR and kept productive beta chains. Identical CDR3 protein sequences are pooled into one entry, listed with their most common genes and DNA. The sample table records tens of thousands of distinct CDR3 sequences; around 53% of these occur just once. 14% of the sample is taken by the ten largest. The sequenced sample was blood. The receptors derive from a male donor in good health, without acne.

The gene calls are TRBV24-1 and TRBJ2-1; D tentatively reads TRBD1 or TRBD2 (5 bases each). Matching the DNA end better, TRBJ2-7 makes the J call doubtful. The CDR3 is made up of 13 amino acids. Germline V gene sequence: CDR1 KGHDR, CDR2 SFDVKD. CDR3 DNA sequence: TGTGCCACCAGTGATGGGGGAGCCTACGAGCAGTACTTC. The encoded protein is CATSDGGAYEQYF.

V usage is TRBV20-1 and J usage is TRBJ2-2; 9 bases fit TRBD2. The CDR3 length is 15 residues. V dropped 0 bases and J dropped 3; count of bases not matched to a gene: 2. Germline CDR1 is DFQATT and CDR2 is SNEGSKA (reference sequence). In DNA, the CDR3 is TGCAGTGCTAGAGATAGCGGGAGTGACACCGGGGAGCTGTTTTTT. Translated: CSARDSGSDTGELFF.

This rearrangement joins TRBV28 to TRBJ1-4, with D perhaps matching TRBD1 (5 bases). The ends were cut back, 6 bases at V and 7 bases at J, with 15 bases in the middle. Germline CDR1 and CDR2: MDHEN and SYDVKM. The CDR3 runs 14 residues. The chain's CDR3 is CASSPGEMAEKLFF. CDR3 DNA sequence: TGTGCCAGCAGCCCGGGGGAGATGGCTGAAAAACTGTTTTTT.

This clonotype was detected ten times or more. Since a much larger clone is just one base distant, this may be a read error. The rearrangement uses TRBV2 and TRBJ1-5; D not resolved. This CDR3 contains 13 residues. The germline V gene encodes CDR1 SNHLY and CDR2 FYNNEI. The CDR3 reads CASREISSQPQHF. The CDR3 bases are TGTGCCAGCAGGGAAATCAGCAGTCAGCCCCAGCATTTT.

The count of this clonotype is one. The chain employs TRBV4-1 and TRBJ1-5; D not certain. This CDR3 has 13 amino acids. The germline V gene encodes CDR1 MGHRA and CDR2 YSYEKL. The germline V and J ends were trimmed by 4 bases and 8 bases, with 12 bases remaining between them. This CDR3 reads CASSPVADEPQHF. The CDR3 coding sequence is TGCGCCAGCAGCCCCGTGGCAGATGAGCCCCAGCATTTT.

V and J are TRBV6-4 and TRBJ1-6; D uncertain. Germline V gene data show CDR1 as MRHNA and CDR2 as SNTAGT. The CDR3 is 16 residues long. V shed 5 bases and J shed 0 bases, with 11 bases lying between them. CDR3 sequence (DNA): TGTGCCAGCAGTCAGGACGGTAGCTCCTATAATTCACCCCTCCACTTT. Its protein product is CASSQDGSSYNSPLHF.

This clonotype was found once. The junction shows a germline mismatch at one end, possibly a read error. The rearrangement uses TRBV6-2 or TRBV6-3 and TRBJ2-7; the D call may be TRBD1 or TRBD2 (7 bases each). The CDR3 spans 13 residues. The germline gives CDR1 MNHEY, CDR2 SVGEGT. This CDR3 reads CASSTQGDYEQNF. The DNA of the CDR3 is TGTGCCAGCAGTACGCAGGGGGACTACGAGCAGAACTTC.

This chain joins TRBV6-5 and TRBJ1-1, with 7 bases identical to TRBD1. This CDR3 contains 12 residues. CDR1 is MNHEY, CDR2 SVGAGI, per germline. V shed 11 bases and J 4 bases; nucleotides not matched to a gene: 7. The CDR3 spells CAGTTGATEAFF. CDR3 nucleotide sequence: TGTGCCGGGACAACAGGGGCCACTGAAGCTTTCTTT.

This chain connects TRBV6-6 to TRBJ1-1, with D perhaps TRBD1 (5 bases). Germline values: CDR1 MNHNY, CDR2 SVGAGI (reference sequence). V gave up 8 bases and J gave up 7 bases, with 11 bases separating them. The CDR3 runs 11 residues. The CDR3 here is CASGWGGEAFF. In DNA, the CDR3 is TGTGCCAGCGGTTGGGGGGGTGAAGCTTTCTTT.

This clonotype occurred many times. V usage is TRBV6-5 and J usage is TRBJ1-1; weak D call: TRBD1 (5 bases). The CDR3 consists of 13 residues. Trimming shortened V by 6 bases and J by 1 base, and 9 bases separated the two germline ends. Germline V gene sequence: CDR1 MNHEY, CDR2 SVGAGI. CDR3 residues: CASSPQGNTEAFF. The CDR3 DNA reads as TGTGCCAGCAGCCCCCAGGGGAACACTGAAGCTTTCTTT.

As DNA, the CDR3 is TGTGCCAGCAGCCGAAACGGACAGGGAAGGAACACTGAAGCTTTCTTT. Translating it yields CASSRNGQGRNTEAFF. The chain couples TRBV3-1 to TRBJ1-1; 8 nucleotides match TRBD1. Per the germline V gene, CDR1 is LGHDT and CDR2 is YNNKEL (reference sequence). This CDR3 region has 16 residues. V dropped 4 bases and J dropped 1; count of bases not matched to a gene: 8.

The chain has TRBV10-1 and TRBJ1-4; D is unclear. Per the germline V gene, CDR1 is WNHNN and CDR2 is SYGVQD (reference sequence). CDR3 length equals 14 residues. With 2 bases removed from V and 7 bases from J, the gap between germline ends came to 11 bases. The CDR3 here is CASSEGPTREKLFF. In DNA, the CDR3 is TGCGCCAGCAGTGAGGGACCCACCCGTGAAAAACTGTTTTTT.

V and J are TRBV29-1 and TRBJ1-1; possible D gene TRBD1, 5 bases. Germline V gene data show CDR1 as SQVTM and CDR2 as ANQGSEA. This CDR3 contains 12 residues. Trimming removed 0 bases at V and 11 bases at J, with 13 bases between. CDR3 in amino acids: CSVEEANPGAFF. DNA of the CDR3: TGCAGCGTTGAAGAAGCTAACCCAGGGGCTTTCTTT.

A remark on this clonotype: Given the absence of the conserved phenylalanine or tryptophan at the CDR3 end, a read error is likely. The chain couples TRBV7-9 to TRBJ2-7; D gene uncertain. Germline CDR1 SEHNR, CDR2 FQNEAQ (reference sequence). The CDR3 totals 11 residues. The V end was cut by 3 bases, the J end by 5 bases, with 5 bases between. The CDR3 nucleotides read TGTGCCAGCAGCTTTGATGACGAGCAGTACTCC. Translated: CASSFDDEQYS.

The chain recombines TRBV7-2 with TRBJ2-7; 9 bases map to TRBD1. The CDR3 sequence is 14 residues long. CDR1 and CDR2 from the germline V gene are SGHTA and FQGNSA. Trimming cost V 7 bases and J 7 bases; bases outside gene matches: 11. The CDR3 reads CASNWDRASGEQYF. CDR3 bases: TGTGCCAGCAACTGGGACAGGGCCTCAGGGGAGCAGTACTTC.

The chain recombines TRBV6-6 with TRBJ1-1; no clear D gene. Germline assignment: CDR1 MNHNY and CDR2 SVGAGI (reference sequence). The CDR3 totals 14 residues. Trimming cost V 0 bases and J 8 bases, with 13 bases left between them. The DNA for the CDR3 is TGTGCCAGCAGTTACTCGGCTAGCGGGAGGGAAGCTTTCTTT. It codes for CASSYSASGREAFF.